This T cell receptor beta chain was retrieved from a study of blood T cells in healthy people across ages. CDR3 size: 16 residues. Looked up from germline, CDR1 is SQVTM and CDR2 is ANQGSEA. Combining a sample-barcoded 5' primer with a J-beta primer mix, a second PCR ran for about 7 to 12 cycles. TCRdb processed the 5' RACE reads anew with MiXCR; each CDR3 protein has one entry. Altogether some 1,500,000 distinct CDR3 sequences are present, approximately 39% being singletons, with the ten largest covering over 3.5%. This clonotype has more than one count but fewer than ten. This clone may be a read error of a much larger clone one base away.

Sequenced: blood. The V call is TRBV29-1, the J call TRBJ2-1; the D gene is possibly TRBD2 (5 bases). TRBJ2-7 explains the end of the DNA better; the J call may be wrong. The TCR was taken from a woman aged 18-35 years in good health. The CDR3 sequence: CSVEDGGGESYNEQYF. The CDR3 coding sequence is TGCAGCGTTGAAGATGGCGGAGGTGAATCCTACAATGAGCAGTACTTC.